Listed here are 17 T cell receptor beta chains from one sample, sequenced in a study of blood T cell repertoires in COVID-19 (dated by TCRdb to 2020 to 2021). The method was the immunoSEQ multiplex PCR assay. TCRdb took over this immuneACCESS table, retaining in-frame rearrangements with V and J assigned. Such tables are incomplete; in checked studies, under half of the missing clones stem from an unresolved V gene, and the remainder is unexplained. A total of about 190,000 clones appear in this sample, around 80% of them only once. Approximately 2.9% of the sample comes from the top ten. Sequencing was done on a sample of peripheral blood. All receptors derive from a woman older than 75 with active or convalescent COVID-19.

The chain joins TRBV6-6 to TRBJ1-5; 11 bases align to TRBD1. The CDR3 runs 20 residues. CDR1 is MNHNY, CDR2 SVGAGI, per germline (reference sequence). Trimming at V came to 5 bases and at J to 1 base, leaving 16 bases not matched to a gene. DNA for the CDR3: TGTGCCAGCAGTCCATCCGCCGGACAGGGGGCCGGAGGAAGCAATCAGCCCCAGCATTTT. Translated: CASSPSAGQGAGGSNQPQHF.

The V call is TRBV9, the J call TRBJ2-3; no reliable D call. The CDR3 length is 14 residues. Germline CDR1 reads SGDLS; CDR2 reads YYNGEE. V was pared by 4 bases and J by 0 bases, with 9 bases between. CDR3 in amino acids: CASSTHSSTDTQYF. DNA of the CDR3: TGTGCCAGCAGCACGCACTCAAGCACAGATACGCAGTATTTT.

In its sample, this clone was seen a few times. The chain recombines TRBV11-2 with TRBJ1-1, with D uncertain. Trimming cost V 5 bases and J 4 bases, with 8 bases left between them. This CDR3 is built from 12 residues. CDR1 SGHAT and CDR2 FQNNGV come from the germline V gene. The CDR3: CASSHQLTEAFF. CDR3 DNA sequence: TGTGCCAGCAGCCACCAACTCACTGAAGCTTTCTTT.

The CDR3 sequence is CASSQGRGWTMETQYF. The CDR3 DNA is TGTGCCAGCAGCCAAGGCAGGGGGTGGACGATGGAGACCCAGTACTTC. The chain joins TRBV3-1 (or the pseudogene TRBV3-2) to TRBJ2-5; 7 positions agree with TRBD1. V trimming: 1 base; J trimming: 5 bases; junction bases outside the gene matches: 10. This CDR3 contains 16 residues. Germline CDR1 is LGHDT and CDR2 is YNNKEL (reference sequence).

This clone showed up just once. The rearrangement joins TRBV4-3 to TRBJ2-7; 7 nucleotides match TRBD1. This CDR3 is 16 amino acids long. V dropped 3 bases and J dropped 0; count of bases not matched to a gene: 8. Looked up from germline, CDR1 is LGHNA and CDR2 is YSLEER. CDR3 loop: CASSQETGVSSYEQYF. The CDR3 bases are TGCGCCAGCAGCCAGGAAACAGGGGTGTCCTCCTACGAGCAGTACTTC.

The rearrangement links TRBV5-6 to TRBJ1-3; unclear D gene. Trimming pared 4 bases from V and 1 base from J, leaving 21 bases between. The CDR3 sequence is 18 residues long. CDR1 SGHDT and CDR2 YYEEEE come from the germline V gene. The CDR3 loop is CASSPVTSRTGSGNTIYF. The CDR3, as DNA: TGTGCCAGCAGCCCGGTGACCTCAAGGACGGGATCTGGAAACACCATATATTTT.

The chain links TRBV12-3 or TRBV12-4 to TRBJ1-3, with a weak D call TRBD1 (6 bases). The CDR3 covers 12 residues. Trimming stripped 6 bases from V and 15 bases from J, with 18 bases between. CDR3 coding DNA: TGTGCCAGCAGCCTCTTCCAGGACAGAGAATATTTT. Translating it yields CASSLFQDREYF.

The chain links TRBV6-5 to TRBJ2-5; 8 bases are a match to TRBD2. Germline V CDR1 and CDR2: MNHEY, SVGAGI. The CDR3 contains 15 residues. Trimming took 6 bases from V and 0 from J; bases not matched to a gene: 6. In nucleotides, the CDR3 is TGTGCCAGCAGATTTAGCGGGGCGGACCAAGAGACCCAGTACTTC. It codes for CASRFSGADQETQYF.

The chain is built from TRBV27 and TRBJ2-5; the match to TRBD1 covers 8 bases. Germline values: CDR1 MNHEY, CDR2 SMNVEV (reference sequence). The V and J ends lost 3 bases and 1 base, in that order; junction bases with no gene match: 4. There are 15 residues in the CDR3. The CDR3, as DNA: TGTGCCAGCAGTTTTAACAGGGGGATCCAAGAGACCCAGTACTTC. Its protein is CASSFNRGIQETQYF.

Only one count was recorded for this clone. The chain recombines TRBV6-5 with TRBJ1-2, with unresolved D. The V gene's germline CDR1 is MNHEY and CDR2 SVGAGI. This CDR3 has 15 amino acids. The V gene lost 0 bases and the J gene lost 5 bases, with 13 bases spanning the gap. In DNA form, the CDR3 reads TGTGCCAGCAGTTACTCTCGTACCGGGTGGTATGGCTACACCTTC. It encodes CASSYSRTGWYGYTF.

This chain joins TRBV12-3 or TRBV12-4 and TRBJ2-7; possible D gene TRBD1, 5 bases. The length of the CDR3 is 13 residues. Trimming stripped 7 bases from V and 4 bases from J, with 14 bases between. The CDR3 loop is CASTWSGFYEQYF. The DNA for the CDR3 is TGTGCCAGCACGTGGTCAGGGTTTTACGAGCAGTACTTC.

V usage is TRBV21-1 and J usage is TRBJ2-5; the D call in the table, TRBD2, was not verified against the DNA. TRBV21-1 counts as a pseudogene. The CDR3 covers 18 residues. CDR3 nucleotide sequence: TGTGCCAGCAGCAATTACTCGAAAGCGGGGGAAGCACAAGAGACCCAGTACTTC. Translating gives CASSNYSKAGEAQETQYF.

The V gene is TRBV28, the J gene TRBJ2-2, with 10 nucleotides matching TRBD1. This CDR3 spans 16 amino acids. With V trimmed by 8 bases and J by 7 bases, 13 bases remained unmatched. The germline V gene has CDR1 MDHEN and CDR2 SYDVKM. The chain's CDR3 is CASQNPGQGRSGELFF. The CDR3 DNA reads as TGTGCCAGCCAGAACCCGGGACAGGGGAGGAGCGGGGAGCTGTTTTTT.

This chain connects TRBV27 to TRBJ1-2, with D perhaps TRBD1 (6 bases). Germline-derived CDR1 and CDR2 are MNHEY and SMNVEV (reference sequence). CDR3 length: 16 residues. The ends were cut back, 5 bases at V and 2 bases at J, with 18 bases in the middle. This CDR3 reads CASSPLTLTGNYGYTF. The CDR3 DNA reads TGTGCCAGCAGTCCCTTAACATTGACAGGAAACTATGGCTACACCTTC.

The chain employs TRBV5-1 and TRBJ2-1, with TRBD1 identical over 10 bases. This CDR3 spans 14 amino acids. J lost 8 bases, V lost 3 bases, and 5 bases had no gene match. Germline CDR1 is SGHRS and CDR2 is YFSETQ. CDR3 protein: CASSSGTGVDEQFF. The CDR3, as DNA: TGCGCCAGCAGCTCAGGGACAGGGGTTGATGAGCAGTTCTTC. The entire variable domain, with the rest obtained from reference TRBV5-1 and TRBJ2-1, is as follows: KAGVTQTPRYLIKTRGQQVTLSCSPISGHRSVSWYQQTPGQGLQFLFEYFSETQRNKGNFPGRFSGRQFSNSRSEMNVSTLELGDSALYLCASSSGTGVDEQFFGPGTRLTVL.

The rearrangement joins TRBV5-4 to TRBJ1-6, with 7 bases fitting TRBD1. Germline V gene sequence: CDR1 SGHNT, CDR2 YYREEE (reference sequence). V lost 0 bases to trimming and J lost 6 bases; unmatched junction nucleotides: 6. The CDR3 sequence is 16 residues long. This CDR3 reads CASSLVDREFNSPLHF. The CDR3 DNA sequence: TGTGCCAGCAGCTTGGTAGACAGGGAGTTTAATTCACCCCTCCACTTT.

In its sample, this clone was seen once. V gene TRBV5-1 combines with J gene TRBJ2-1; 7 bases match TRBD2. The CDR3 covers 15 residues. Trimming at V came to 1 base and at J to 3 bases, leaving 4 bases not matched to a gene. The germline gives CDR1 SGHRS, CDR2 YFSETQ. DNA for the CDR3: TGCGCCAGCAGCTTGCCTAGCGGTATCTACAATGAGCAGTTCTTC. Amino acid sequence: CASSLPSGIYNEQFF. Together with reference TRBV5-1 and TRBJ2-1, the CDR3 gives the full variable domain: KAGVTQTPRYLIKTRGQQVTLSCSPISGHRSVSWYQQTPGQGLQFLFEYFSETQRNKGNFPGRFSGRQFSNSRSEMNVSTLELGDSALYLCASSLPSGIYNEQFFGPGTRLTVL.